This TCR beta chain was obtained from a study of T cells after yellow fever vaccination. Points from the study as a whole: Post-booster repertoires contained most primary-vaccination clones again (96% CD4, roughly 91% CD8). The secondary response was weaker, and its peak arrived faster, on day 5 versus 15.

CDR3 length: 17 amino acids. The junction had 10 bases not matched to a gene; V was cut back by 4 bases and J by 0 bases. Germline CDR1 and CDR2: SGHRS and YFSETQ. Details on this clonotype: As yet, its antigen is unknown.

UMIs and a universal primer site were added when TCR cDNA was made by 5'RACE template switching. One entry per CDR3 protein results from TCRdb running MiXCR on the 5' RACE reads. The sample contains hundreds of thousands of distinct CDR3 sequences, 21% of which appear only once. The receptor was isolated from a man aged 18 to 30 who received the YFV17D yellow fever vaccine. Sequenced here: PBMCs, sampled approximately 22 days after the first yellow fever vaccination. This rearrangement joins TRBV5-1 to TRBJ2-3; 8 positions agree with TRBD1. In nucleotides, the CDR3 is TGCGCCAGCAGCCCACGGGCAGGGGGCGTGAGCACAGATACGCAGTATTTT. Encoded protein: CASSPRAGGVSTDTQYF.